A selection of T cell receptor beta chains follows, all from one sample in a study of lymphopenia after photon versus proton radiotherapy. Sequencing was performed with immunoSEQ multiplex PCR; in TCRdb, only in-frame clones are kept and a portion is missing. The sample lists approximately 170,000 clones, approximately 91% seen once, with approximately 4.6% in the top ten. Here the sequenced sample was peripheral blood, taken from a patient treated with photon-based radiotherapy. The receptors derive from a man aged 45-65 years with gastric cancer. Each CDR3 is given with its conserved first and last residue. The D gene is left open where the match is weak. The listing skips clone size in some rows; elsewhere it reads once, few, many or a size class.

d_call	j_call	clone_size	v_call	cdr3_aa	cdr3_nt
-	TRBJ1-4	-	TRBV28	CASRKGGSANEKLFF	TGTGCCAGCAGAAAAGGGGGATCAGCTAATGAAAAACTGTTTTTT
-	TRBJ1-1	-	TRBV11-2	CASSLVQGNEAFF	TGTGCCAGCAGCTTAGTACAGGGTAATGAAGCTTTCTTT
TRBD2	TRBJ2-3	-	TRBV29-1	CSVALAADTQYF	TGCAGCGTTGCCCTAGCGGCAGATACGCAGTATTTT
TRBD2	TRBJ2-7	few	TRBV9	CASSVGGAGGIEEQYF	TGTGCCAGCAGCGTAGGAGGAGCGGGAGGAATAGAGGAGCAGTACTTC
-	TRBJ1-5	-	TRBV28	CASSLSLAPQYQPQHF	TGTGCCAGCAGTTTAAGTTTGGCACCCCAATATCAGCCCCAGCATTTT
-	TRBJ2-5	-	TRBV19	CASSTIFREFQETQYF	TGTGCCAGTAGTACGATTTTTAGGGAGTTTCAAGAGACCCAGTACTTC
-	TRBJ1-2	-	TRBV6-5	CASSYSWQTVNYGYTF	TGTGCCAGCAGTTACTCTTGGCAAACGGTTAACTATGGCTACACCTTC
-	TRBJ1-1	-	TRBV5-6	CASSLRVNTEAFF	TGTGCCAGCAGTTTGAGGGTAAACACTGAAGCTTTCTTT
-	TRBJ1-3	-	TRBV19	CASWRPSDFSGNTIYF	TGTGCCAGCTGGAGGCCCTCGGATTTCTCTGGAAACACCATATATTTT
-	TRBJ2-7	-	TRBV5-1	CASSSPGQLDEQYF	TGCGCCAGCAGCTCTCCGGGGCAGCTGGACGAGCAGTACTTC